Sequencing of this TCR beta chain was carried out in a study of T cells after yellow fever vaccination. Study context: The fractions with low cell numbers were processed using SMART-Seq v4 Ultra Low Input.

Notes on the study in general: Abundant contaminating clonotypes from the bulk population could appear in FACS-sorted repertoires. Among primary-vaccination clones, most reappeared after the booster, at approximately 97% for CD4 and 85% to 90% for CD8.

This CDR3 is built from 15 residues. With 3 bases removed from V and 1 base from J, the gap between germline ends came to 10 bases. Germline assignment: CDR1 MDHEN and CDR2 SYDVKM. Making TCR cDNA involved 5'RACE template switching, which added UMIs and a universal primer site. In TCRdb, the 5' RACE reads were re-called with MiXCR into one record per CDR3 protein. The sample lists 250,000 to 300,000 distinct CDR3 sequences; 10% to 15% were seen once. Note on this clonotype: The antigen is not known.

This specimen consisted of CD4+ T cells sorted from PBMCs, obtained 45 days after the yellow fever booster vaccination. This chain connects TRBV28 to TRBJ1-5; D is undetermined. This receptor was taken from a man younger than 40 who received the YFV17D yellow fever vaccine. The CDR3 sequence: CASSFRRSSNQPQHF. For the CDR3, the DNA is TGTGCCAGCAGTTTCCGACGGTCAAGCAATCAGCCCCAGCATTTT.